This T cell receptor beta chain was documented in a study of response to subunit inactivated influenza vaccine. TCRdb recomputed calls from the RT-PCR reads with MiXCR, one row per CDR3 protein. This table has about 530,000 distinct CDR3 sequences, around 13% appearing once. The CDR3 covers 17 residues. V was shortened by 1 base and J by 7 bases, with 22 bases between the two germline ends. Only a few counts were recorded for this clonotype. The sequence was obtained from a man aged 45-65 years who received an inactivated influenza vaccine. The material was PBMCs from blood, obtained 45 days after vaccination. The rearrangement uses TRBV12-3 or TRBV12-4 and TRBJ1-1; TRBD1 is a possible D gene (6 bases). The CDR3 DNA reads as TGTGCCAGCAGTTTAGAGTGGGGGCGCGGGGGTACATATGAAGCTTTCTTT. Amino acids: CASSLEWGRGGTYEAFF.